The rows below give T cell receptor beta chains drawn from one sample of a study of T cell repertoires in cytomegalovirus infection. Their cognate antigens are unknown. A single record per CDR3 protein comes from TCRdb applying MiXCR to the reads. The data hold about 770,000 distinct CDR3 sequences, with almost 30% observed a single time. Sequenced here: cultured CD8+ T cells from PBMCs, sampled from culture after CMV antigen stimulation. The receptors here all came from a human donor in good health (CMV status not recorded). Some clones in this sample may be carry-over from other donors' samples. The CDR3 runs from the conserved cysteine through the conserved F or W. D genes are given only for firm matches. Clone size, where shown, is once, few, many, or a class for clones that have expanded.

clone size | J gene | V gene | D gene | CDR3 protein | CDR3 DNA
few | TRBJ1-4 | TRBV28 | - | CASVRGAATPTNEKLFF | TGTGCCAGCGTGAGGGGGGCCGCCACTCCAACTAATGAAAAACTGTTTTTT
many | TRBJ2-6 | TRBV7-9 | - | CASSLYGRGANVLTF | TGTGCCAGCAGCTTATACGGGCGCGGGGCCAACGTCCTGACTTTC
- | TRBJ2-1 | TRBV9 | - | CASSVGVGGSYNEQFF | TGTGCCAGCAGCGTAGGAGTAGGGGGCTCCTACAATGAGCAGTTCTTC
few | TRBJ2-2 | TRBV12-3/TRBV12-4 | - | CASSLALAGELFF | TGTGCCAGCAGTTTAGCGCTAGCCGGGGAGCTGTTTTTT
few | TRBJ1-5 | TRBV6-1 | - | CASSEAPKTRAQHF | TGTGCCAGCAGTGAAGCGCCGAAAACTAGGGCCCAGCATTTT
few | TRBJ2-1 | TRBV7-9 | - | CASRLAYVNEQFF | TGTGCCAGCAGGCTAGCTTACGTGAATGAGCAGTTCTTC
- | TRBJ1-2 | TRBV6-2/TRBV6-3 | - | CASSYSKSRNVKYGYTF | TGTGCCAGCAGTTACTCGAAATCCCGAAATGTGAAGTATGGCTACACCTTC
- | TRBJ2-3 | TRBV12-3/TRBV12-4 | - | CASSLVGKKIDTQYF | TGTGCCAGCAGCCTTGTGGGGAAGAAGATAGATACGCAGTATTTT
- | TRBJ1-5 | TRBV6-4 | - | CASSDSGPKGNQPQHF | TGTGCCAGCAGTGACTCGGGACCAAAGGGAAATCAGCCCCAGCATTTT
- | TRBJ1-6 | TRBV7-9 | - | CASGAGEASPLHF | TGTGCCAGCGGGGCCGGGGAGGCCTCACCCCTCCACTTT
many | TRBJ1-1 | TRBV6-1 | - | CASSPTPGVTEAFF | TGTGCCAGCAGTCCTACCCCGGGGGTTACTGAAGCTTTCTTT
few | TRBJ1-2 | TRBV7-6 | TRBD1 | CASSRTGSGGYTF | TGTGCCAGCAGCCGGACAGGTTCGGGCGGCTACACCTTC
few | TRBJ1-5 | TRBV27 | TRBD1 | CASSWTGDYQPQHF | TGTGCCAGCAGTTGGACAGGGGACTATCAGCCCCAGCATTTT
- | TRBJ2-1 | TRBV9 | TRBD2 | CASSLAVAGDPYNEQFF | TGTGCCAGCAGTCTAGCGGTAGCGGGGGACCCTTACAATGAGCAGTTCTTC
- | TRBJ2-2 | TRBV27 | - | CASISGTRELFF | TGTGCCAGCATCTCCGGGACGCGGGAGCTGTTTTTT
once | TRBJ2-1 | TRBV4-1 | TRBD1 | CASSQDEGAENEQSF | TGCGCCAGCAGCCAAGACGAGGGGGCGGAGAATGAGCAGTCCTTC
- | TRBJ1-1 | TRBV7-9 | - | CASSLARSPSFEAFF | TGTGCCAGCAGCTTAGCAAGGAGTCCGTCTTTTGAAGCTTTCTTT
- | TRBJ2-1 | TRBV6-1 | TRBD2 | CAFSRGGANEQFF | TGTGCCTTCAGTCGCGGGGGGGCTAATGAGCAGTTCTTC
- | TRBJ1-2 | TRBV14 | - | CASSQDWVGGPNYGYTF | TGTGCCAGCAGCCAAGATTGGGTTGGAGGTCCTAACTATGGCTACACCTTC
few | TRBJ2-3 | TRBV7-9 | TRBD1 | CASSPRQGIGTDTQYF | TGTGCCAGCAGCCCCCGACAGGGGATCGGCACAGATACGCAGTATTTT
few | TRBJ2-6 | TRBV11-2 | - | CASSPGGLYDYNSGANVLTF | TGTGCCAGCAGCCCAGGAGGTCTGTATGACTACAACTCTGGGGCCAACGTCCTGACTTTC
- | TRBJ2-3 | TRBV9 | TRBD2 | CASSERGLRTDTQYF | TGTGCCAGCAGCGAGCGGGGGCTCCGCACAGATACGCAGTATTTT
- | TRBJ2-1 | TRBV14 | - | CASSQRLSSYNEQFF | TGTGCCAGCAGCCAACGACTTAGCTCCTACAATGAGCAGTTCTTC
- | TRBJ2-5 | TRBV11-1 | - | CASSQGGAIETQYF | TGTGCCAGCAGCCAGGGGGGCGCGATAGAGACCCAGTACTTC
- | TRBJ2-1 | TRBV6-5 | TRBD2 | CASSRGTSGNEQFF | TGTGCCAGCAGCAGAGGGACTAGCGGGAATGAGCAGTTCTTC
few | TRBJ1-1 | TRBV19 | - | CASSLVWGEAFF | TGTGCCAGTAGCCTGGTGTGGGGTGAAGCTTTCTTT
- | TRBJ1-1 | TRBV7-9 | - | CASSLGGWTNTEAFF | TGTGCCAGCAGCTTAGGAGGGTGGACGAACACTGAAGCTTTCTTT
many | TRBJ2-3 | TRBV4-2 | TRBD2 | CASSQDLAGGPDTQYF | TGTGCCAGCAGCCAAGATCTAGCGGGGGGGCCAGATACGCAGTATTTT
many | TRBJ1-1 | TRBV19 | - | CASSIGQNTEAFF | TGTGCCAGCAGCATCGGACAGAACACTGAAGCTTTCTTT